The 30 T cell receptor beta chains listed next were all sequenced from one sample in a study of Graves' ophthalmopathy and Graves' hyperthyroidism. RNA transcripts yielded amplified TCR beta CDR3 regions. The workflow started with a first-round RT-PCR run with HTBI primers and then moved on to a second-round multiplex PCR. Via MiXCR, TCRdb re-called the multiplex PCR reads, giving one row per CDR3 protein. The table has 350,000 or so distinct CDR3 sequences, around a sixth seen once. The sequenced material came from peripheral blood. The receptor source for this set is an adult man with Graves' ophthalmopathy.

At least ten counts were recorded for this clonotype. The DNA for the CDR3 is TGCAGTGCTAGAGTATCGGGGGTAGAGACCCAGTACTTC. Amino acid sequence: CSARVSGVETQYF. This rearrangement joins TRBV20-1 to TRBJ2-5, with D possibly being TRBD2 (6 bases). The germline CDR1 and CDR2 sequences are DFQATT and SNEGSKA (reference sequence). The CDR3 has 13 amino acids. V was shortened by 1 base and J by 4 bases, with 10 bases between the two germline ends.

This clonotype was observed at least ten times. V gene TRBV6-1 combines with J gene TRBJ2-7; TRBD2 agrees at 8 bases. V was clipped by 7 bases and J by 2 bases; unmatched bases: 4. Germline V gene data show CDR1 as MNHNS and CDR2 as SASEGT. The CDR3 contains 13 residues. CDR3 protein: CASNAGGPYEQYF. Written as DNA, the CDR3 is TGTGCCAGCAATGCGGGGGGCCCCTACGAGCAGTACTTC.

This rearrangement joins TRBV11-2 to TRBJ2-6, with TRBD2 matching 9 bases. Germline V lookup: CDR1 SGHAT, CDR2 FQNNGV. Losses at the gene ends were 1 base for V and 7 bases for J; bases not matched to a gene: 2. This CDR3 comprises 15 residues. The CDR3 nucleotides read TGTGCCAGCAGCTTAGGTCTAGCGGGAGCCAACGTCCTGACTTTC. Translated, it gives CASSLGLAGANVLTF.

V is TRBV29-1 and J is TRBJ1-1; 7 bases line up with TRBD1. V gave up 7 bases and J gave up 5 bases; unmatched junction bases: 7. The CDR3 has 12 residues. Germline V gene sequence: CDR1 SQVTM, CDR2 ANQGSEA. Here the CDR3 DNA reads TGCAGCGCTGCAGGGGGGCAGACTGAAGCTTTCTTT. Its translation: CSAAGGQTEAFF.

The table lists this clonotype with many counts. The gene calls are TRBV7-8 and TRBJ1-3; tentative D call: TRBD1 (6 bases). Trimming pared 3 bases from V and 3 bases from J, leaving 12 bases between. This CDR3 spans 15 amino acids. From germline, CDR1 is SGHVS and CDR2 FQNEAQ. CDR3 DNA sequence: TGTGCCAGCAGCTTCGGGGGCGCCGGTGGAAACACCATATATTTT. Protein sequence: CASSFGGAGGNTIYF.

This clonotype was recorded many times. The CDR3: CASSLDEQYF. CDR3 DNA: TGTGCCAGCAGCTTAGACGAGCAGTACTTC. The chain has TRBV11-2 and TRBJ2-7, with D unclear. This CDR3 spans 10 amino acids. In germline, CDR1 is SGHAT, CDR2 FQNNGV. Trimming pared 0 bases from V and 6 bases from J, leaving 0 bases between.

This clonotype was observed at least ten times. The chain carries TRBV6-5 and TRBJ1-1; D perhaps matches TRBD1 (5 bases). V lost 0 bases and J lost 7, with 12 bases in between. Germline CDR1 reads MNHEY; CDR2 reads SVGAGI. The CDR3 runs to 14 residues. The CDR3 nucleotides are TGTGCCAGCAGTTACTCTCGGGGACTCAGTGAAGCTTTCTTT. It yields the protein CASSYSRGLSEAFF.

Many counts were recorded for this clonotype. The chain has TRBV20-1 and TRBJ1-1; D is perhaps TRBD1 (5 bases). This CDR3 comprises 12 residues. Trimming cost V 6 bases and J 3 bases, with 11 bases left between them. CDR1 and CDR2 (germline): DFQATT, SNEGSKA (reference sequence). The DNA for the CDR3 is TGCAGTGCAGGGGACTTTGACACTGAAGCTTTCTTT. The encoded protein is CSAGDFDTEAFF.

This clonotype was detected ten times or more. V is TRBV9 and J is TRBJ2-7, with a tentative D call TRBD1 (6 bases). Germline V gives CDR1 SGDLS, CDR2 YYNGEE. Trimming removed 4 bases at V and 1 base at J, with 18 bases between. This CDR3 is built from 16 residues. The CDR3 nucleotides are TGTGCCAGCAGCAAGGGAAGACAGGAAGTTTCCTACGAGCAGTACTTC. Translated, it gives CASSKGRQEVSYEQYF. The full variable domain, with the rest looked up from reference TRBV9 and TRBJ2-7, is DSGVTQTPKHLITATGQRVTLRCSPRSGDLSVYWYQQSLDQGLQFLIQYYNGEERAKGNILERFSAQQFPDLHSELNLSSLELGDSALYFCASSKGRQEVSYEQYFGPGTRLTVT.

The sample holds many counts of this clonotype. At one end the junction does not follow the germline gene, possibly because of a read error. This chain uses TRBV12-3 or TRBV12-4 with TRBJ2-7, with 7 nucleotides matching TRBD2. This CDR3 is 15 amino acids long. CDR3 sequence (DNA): TGTGCCAGCAGTTCGAGCGGGGTGAGCTCCTACGGGCAGTACTTC. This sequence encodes CASSSSGVSSYGQYF.

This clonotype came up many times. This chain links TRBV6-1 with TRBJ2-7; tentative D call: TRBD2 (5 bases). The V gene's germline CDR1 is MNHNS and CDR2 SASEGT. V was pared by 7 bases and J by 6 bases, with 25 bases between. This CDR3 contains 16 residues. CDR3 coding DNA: TGTGCCAGCACTCCTAGCTTGGCCCACAGTTTTAGCGAGCAGTACTTC. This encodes CASTPSLAHSFSEQYF.

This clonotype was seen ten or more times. For the CDR3, the DNA is TGTGCCAGCCGCATTGAAACCGGTTCACCCCTCCACTTT. Its protein product is CASRIETGSPLHF. The chain uses TRBV6-1 and TRBJ1-6; D call uncertain. V was pared by 8 bases and J by 9 bases, with 14 bases between. There are 13 residues in the CDR3. CDR1 is MNHNS, CDR2 SASEGT, per germline.

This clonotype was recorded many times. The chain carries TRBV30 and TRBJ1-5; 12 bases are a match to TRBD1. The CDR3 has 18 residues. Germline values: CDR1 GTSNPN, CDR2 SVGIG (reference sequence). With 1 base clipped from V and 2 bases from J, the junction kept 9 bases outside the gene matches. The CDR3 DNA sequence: TGTGCCTGGAGTGGCGGAAGGGACAGGGGGCTTGGCAATCAGCCCCAGCATTTT. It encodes CAWSGGRDRGLGNQPQHF.

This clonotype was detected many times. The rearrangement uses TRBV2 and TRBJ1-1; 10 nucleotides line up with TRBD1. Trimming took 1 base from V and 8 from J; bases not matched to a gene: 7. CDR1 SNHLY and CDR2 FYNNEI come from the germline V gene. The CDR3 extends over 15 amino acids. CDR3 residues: CASSEVQPGQGEAFF. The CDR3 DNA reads TGTGCCAGCAGTGAAGTCCAACCGGGACAGGGGGAAGCTTTCTTT. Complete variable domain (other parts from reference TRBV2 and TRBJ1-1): EPEVTQTPSHQVTQMGQEVILRCVPISNHLYFYWYRQILGQKVEFLVSFYNNEISEKSEIFDDQFSVERPDGSNFTLKIRSTKLEDSAMYFCASSEVQPGQGEAFFGQGTRLTVV.

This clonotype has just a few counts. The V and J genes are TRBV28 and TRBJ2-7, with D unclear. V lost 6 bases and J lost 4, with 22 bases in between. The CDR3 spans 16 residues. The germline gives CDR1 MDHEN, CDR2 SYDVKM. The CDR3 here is CASSPPGLSAFYEQYF. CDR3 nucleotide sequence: TGTGCCAGCAGCCCACCAGGTTTATCTGCCTTTTACGAGCAGTACTTC. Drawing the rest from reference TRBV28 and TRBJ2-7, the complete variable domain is DVKVTQSSRYLVKRTGEKVFLECVQDMDHENMFWYRQDPGLGLRLIYFSYDVKMKEKGDIPEGYSVSREKKERFSLILESASTNQTSMYLCASSPPGLSAFYEQYFGPGTRLTVT.

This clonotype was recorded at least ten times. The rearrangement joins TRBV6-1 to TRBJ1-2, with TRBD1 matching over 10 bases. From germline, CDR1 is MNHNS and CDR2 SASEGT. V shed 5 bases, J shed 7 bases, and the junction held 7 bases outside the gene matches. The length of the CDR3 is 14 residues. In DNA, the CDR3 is TGTGCCAGCAGTCCTGGACAGGGGGGTGTTGGCTACACCTTC. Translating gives CASSPGQGGVGYTF.

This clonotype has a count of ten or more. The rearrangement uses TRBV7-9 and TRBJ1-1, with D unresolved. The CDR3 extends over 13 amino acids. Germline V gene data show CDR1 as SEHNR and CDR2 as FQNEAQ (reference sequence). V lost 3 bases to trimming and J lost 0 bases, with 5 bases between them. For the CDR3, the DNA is TGTGCCAGCAGCTTTCGAATGAACACTGAAGCTTTCTTT. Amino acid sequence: CASSFRMNTEAFF.

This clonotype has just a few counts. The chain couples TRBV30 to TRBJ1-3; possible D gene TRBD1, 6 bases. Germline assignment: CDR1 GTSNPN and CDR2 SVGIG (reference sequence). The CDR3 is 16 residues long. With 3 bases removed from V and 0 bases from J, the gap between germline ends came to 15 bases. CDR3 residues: CAWSPGAQYSGNTIYF. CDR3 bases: TGTGCCTGGAGCCCAGGGGCGCAGTACTCTGGAAACACCATATATTTT.

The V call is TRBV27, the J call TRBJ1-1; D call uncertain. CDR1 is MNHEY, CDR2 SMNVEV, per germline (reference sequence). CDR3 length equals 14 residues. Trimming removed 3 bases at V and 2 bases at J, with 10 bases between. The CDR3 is CASSFAPRNTEAFF. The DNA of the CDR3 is TGTGCCAGCAGTTTTGCCCCAAGAAACACTGAAGCTTTCTTT.

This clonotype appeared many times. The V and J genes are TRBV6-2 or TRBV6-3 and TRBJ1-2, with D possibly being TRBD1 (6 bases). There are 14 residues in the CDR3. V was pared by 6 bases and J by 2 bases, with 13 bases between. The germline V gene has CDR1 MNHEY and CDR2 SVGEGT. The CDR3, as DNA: TGTGCCAGCAGACCAGCAGGGGCAAACTATGGCTACACCTTC. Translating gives CASRPAGANYGYTF.

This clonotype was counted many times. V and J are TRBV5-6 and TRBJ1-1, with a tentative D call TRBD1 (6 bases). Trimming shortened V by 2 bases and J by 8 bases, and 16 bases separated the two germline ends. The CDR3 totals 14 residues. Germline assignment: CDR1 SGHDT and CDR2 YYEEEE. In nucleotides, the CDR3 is TGTGCCAGCAGCTTTAATTTTGGGGGGGCCGAAGCTTTCTTT. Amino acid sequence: CASSFNFGGAEAFF.

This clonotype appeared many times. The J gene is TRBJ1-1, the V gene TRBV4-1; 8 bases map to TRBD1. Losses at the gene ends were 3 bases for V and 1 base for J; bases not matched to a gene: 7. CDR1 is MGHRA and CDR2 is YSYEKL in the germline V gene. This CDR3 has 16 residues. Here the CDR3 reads CASSQIRGLRNTEAFF. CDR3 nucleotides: TGCGCCAGCAGCCAGATCAGGGGGCTTCGGAACACTGAAGCTTTCTTT.

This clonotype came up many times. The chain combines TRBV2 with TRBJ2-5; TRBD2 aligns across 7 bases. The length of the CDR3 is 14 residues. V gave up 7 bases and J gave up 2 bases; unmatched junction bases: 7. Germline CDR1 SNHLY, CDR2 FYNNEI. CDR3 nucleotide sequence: TGTGCCAGCATGGACGGGGGGAATCAAGAGACCCAGTACTTC. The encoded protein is CASMDGGNQETQYF. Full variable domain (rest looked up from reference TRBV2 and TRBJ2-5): EPEVTQTPSHQVTQMGQEVILRCVPISNHLYFYWYRQILGQKVEFLVSFYNNEISEKSEIFDDQFSVERPDGSNFTLKIRSTKLEDSAMYFCASMDGGNQETQYFGPGTRLLVL.

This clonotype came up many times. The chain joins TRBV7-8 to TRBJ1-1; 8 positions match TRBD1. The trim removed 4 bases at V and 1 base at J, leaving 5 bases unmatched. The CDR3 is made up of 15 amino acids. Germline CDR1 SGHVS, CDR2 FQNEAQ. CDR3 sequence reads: CASSWGGQANTEAFF. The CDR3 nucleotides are TGTGCCAGCAGCTGGGGGGGACAGGCGAACACTGAAGCTTTCTTT.

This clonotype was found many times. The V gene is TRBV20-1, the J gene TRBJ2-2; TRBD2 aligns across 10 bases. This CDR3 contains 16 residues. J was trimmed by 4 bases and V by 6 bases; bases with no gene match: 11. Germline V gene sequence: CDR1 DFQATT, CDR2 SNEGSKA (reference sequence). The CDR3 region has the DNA TGCAGTGCCAGGGGAGCGGGGGGGCCAGGCACCGGGGAGCTGTTTTTT. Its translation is CSARGAGGPGTGELFF.

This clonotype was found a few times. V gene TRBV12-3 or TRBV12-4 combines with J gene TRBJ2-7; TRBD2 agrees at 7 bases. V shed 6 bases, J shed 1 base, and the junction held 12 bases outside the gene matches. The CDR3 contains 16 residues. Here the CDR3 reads CASSRGEGGGSYEQYF. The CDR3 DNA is TGTGCCAGCAGCCGTGGGGAGGGAGGCGGGTCCTACGAGCAGTACTTC.

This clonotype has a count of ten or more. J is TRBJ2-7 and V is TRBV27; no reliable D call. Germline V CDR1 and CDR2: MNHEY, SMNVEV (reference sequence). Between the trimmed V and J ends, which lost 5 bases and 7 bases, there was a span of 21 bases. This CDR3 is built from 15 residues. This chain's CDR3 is CASSPRPDSLKEQYF. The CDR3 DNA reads TGTGCCAGCAGTCCGCGACCAGACTCCCTCAAGGAGCAGTACTTC.

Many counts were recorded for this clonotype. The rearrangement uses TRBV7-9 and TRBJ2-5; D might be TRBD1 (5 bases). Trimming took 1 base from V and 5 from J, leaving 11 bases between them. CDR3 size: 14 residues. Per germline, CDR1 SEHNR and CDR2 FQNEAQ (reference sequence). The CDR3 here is CASSLGGGAETQYF. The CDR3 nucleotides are TGTGCCAGCAGCTTAGGAGGTGGGGCGGAGACCCAGTACTTC.

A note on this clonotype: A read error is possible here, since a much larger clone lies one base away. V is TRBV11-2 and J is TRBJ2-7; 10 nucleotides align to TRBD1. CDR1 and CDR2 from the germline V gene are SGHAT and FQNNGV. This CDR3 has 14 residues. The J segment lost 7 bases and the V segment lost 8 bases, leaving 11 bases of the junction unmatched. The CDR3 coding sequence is TGTGCCAGCGGCCTAGACAGGGGGCAGGGGGAGCAGTACTTC. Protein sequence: CASGLDRGQGEQYF.

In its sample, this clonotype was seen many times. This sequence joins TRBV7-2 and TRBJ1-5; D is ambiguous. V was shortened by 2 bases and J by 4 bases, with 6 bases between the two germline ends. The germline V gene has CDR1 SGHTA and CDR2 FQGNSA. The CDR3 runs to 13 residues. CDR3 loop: CASSLSTNQPQHF. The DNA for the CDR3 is TGTGCCAGCAGCTTATCAACGAATCAGCCCCAGCATTTT.